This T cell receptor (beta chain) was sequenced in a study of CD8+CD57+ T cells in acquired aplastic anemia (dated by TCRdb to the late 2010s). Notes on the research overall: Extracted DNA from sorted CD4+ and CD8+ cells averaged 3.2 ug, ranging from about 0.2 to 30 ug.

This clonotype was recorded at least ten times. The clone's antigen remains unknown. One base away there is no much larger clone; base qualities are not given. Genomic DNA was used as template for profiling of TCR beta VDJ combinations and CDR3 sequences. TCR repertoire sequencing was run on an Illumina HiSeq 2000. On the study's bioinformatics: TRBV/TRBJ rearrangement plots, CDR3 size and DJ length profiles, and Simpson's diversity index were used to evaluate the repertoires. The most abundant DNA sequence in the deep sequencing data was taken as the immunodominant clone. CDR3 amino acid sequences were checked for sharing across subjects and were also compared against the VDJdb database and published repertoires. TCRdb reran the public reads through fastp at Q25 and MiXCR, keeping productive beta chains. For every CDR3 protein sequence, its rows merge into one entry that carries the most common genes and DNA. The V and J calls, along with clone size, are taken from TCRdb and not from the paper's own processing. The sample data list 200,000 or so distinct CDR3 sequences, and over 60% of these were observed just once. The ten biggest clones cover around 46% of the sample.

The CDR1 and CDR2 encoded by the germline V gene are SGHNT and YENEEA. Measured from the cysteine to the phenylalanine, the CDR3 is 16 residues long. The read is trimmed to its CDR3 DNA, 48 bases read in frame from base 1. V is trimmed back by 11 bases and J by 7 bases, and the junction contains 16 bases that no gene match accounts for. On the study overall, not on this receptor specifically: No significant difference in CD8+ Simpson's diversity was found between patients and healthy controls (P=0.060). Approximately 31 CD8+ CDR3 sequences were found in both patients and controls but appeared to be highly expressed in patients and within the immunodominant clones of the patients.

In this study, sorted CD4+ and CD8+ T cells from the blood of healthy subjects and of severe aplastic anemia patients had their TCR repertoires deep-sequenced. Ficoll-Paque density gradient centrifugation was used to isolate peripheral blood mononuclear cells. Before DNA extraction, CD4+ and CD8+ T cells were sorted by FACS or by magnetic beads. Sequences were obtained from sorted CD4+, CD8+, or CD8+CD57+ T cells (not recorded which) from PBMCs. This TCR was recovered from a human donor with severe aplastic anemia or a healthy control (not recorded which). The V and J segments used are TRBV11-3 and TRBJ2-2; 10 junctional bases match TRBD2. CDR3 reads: CASSKGLAGVNGELFF. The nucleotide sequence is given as TGTGCCTCCAGTAAAGGGCTAGCGGGAGTTAACGGGGAGCTGTTTTTT.